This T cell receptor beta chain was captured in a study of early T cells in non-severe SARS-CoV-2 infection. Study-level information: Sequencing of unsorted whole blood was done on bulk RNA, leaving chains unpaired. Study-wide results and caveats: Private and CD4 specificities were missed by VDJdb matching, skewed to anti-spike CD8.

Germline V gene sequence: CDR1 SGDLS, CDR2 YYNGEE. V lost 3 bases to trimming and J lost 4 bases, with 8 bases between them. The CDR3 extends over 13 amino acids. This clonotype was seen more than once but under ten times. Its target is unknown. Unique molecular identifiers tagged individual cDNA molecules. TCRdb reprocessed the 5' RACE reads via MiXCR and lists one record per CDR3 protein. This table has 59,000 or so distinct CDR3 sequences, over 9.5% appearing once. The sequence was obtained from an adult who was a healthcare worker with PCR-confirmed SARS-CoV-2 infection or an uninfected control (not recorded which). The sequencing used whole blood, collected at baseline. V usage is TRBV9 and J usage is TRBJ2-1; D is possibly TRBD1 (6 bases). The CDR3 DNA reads TGTGCCAGCAGCGAGGGGGAGTACAATGAGCAGTTCTTC. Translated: CASSEGEYNEQFF.